Presented here are 8 T cell receptor beta chains from one specimen sequenced in a study of T cell responses to AZD1222 COVID-19 vaccine. TCRdb's copy holds only in-frame clones and misses some; the assay was immunoSEQ multiplex PCR. The sample lists 97,000 or so clones, roughly nine tenths occurring once. The input for sequencing was peripheral blood, taken 28 days after the second AZD1222 dose. These receptors were taken from an adult who received the AZD1222 COVID-19 vaccine.

The genes are TRBV19 and TRBJ2-1, with D perhaps matching TRBD1 (6 bases). The CDR3 has 15 residues. The germline V gene encodes CDR1 LNHDA and CDR2 SQIVND (reference sequence). With 7 bases removed from V and 2 bases from J, the gap between germline ends came to 15 bases. The CDR3 loop is CASNAQGTTYNEQFF. The CDR3 DNA reads as TGTGCCAGTAATGCTCAGGGGACAACCTACAATGAGCAGTTCTTC. Combining the CDR3 with reference TRBV19 and TRBJ2-1 gives the whole variable domain DGGITQSPKYLFRKEGQNVTLSCEQNLNHDAMYWYRQDPGQGLRLIYYSQIVNDFQKGDIAEGYSVSREKKESFPLTVTSAQKNPTAFYLCASNAQGTTYNEQFFGPGTRLTVL.

The rearrangement joins TRBV24-1 to TRBJ2-1, with D perhaps TRBD1 (5 bases). The CDR3 extends over 15 amino acids. Trimming removed 6 bases from V and 0 bases from J, with 11 bases in between. Looked up from germline, CDR1 is KGHDR and CDR2 is SFDVKD. The CDR3 region is CATSRAGRSYNEQFF. DNA of the CDR3: TGTGCCACCAGTCGAGCAGGGCGCTCCTACAATGAGCAGTTCTTC.

The V call is TRBV6-5, the J call TRBJ1-1; no firm D call. The CDR3 covers 13 residues. V lost 6 bases, J lost 1 base, and 9 bases lay in between. CDR1 MNHEY and CDR2 SVGAGI come from the germline V gene. CDR3 loop: CASSSTRNTEAFF. CDR3 coding DNA: TGTGCCAGCAGCTCCACACGGAACACTGAAGCTTTCTTT.

This sequence joins TRBV18 and TRBJ2-7, with no clear D. The CDR3 contains 13 residues. CDR1 and CDR2 from the germline V gene are KGHSH and LQKENI. Deletions cut 4 bases from V and 1 base from J, with 8 bases between. The CDR3 sequence: CASSQTESYEQYF. CDR3 DNA sequence: TGTGCCAGCTCACAGACGGAGTCCTACGAGCAGTACTTC.

This clone was found a few times. V usage is TRBV29-1 and J usage is TRBJ2-1; 9 bases are shared with TRBD2. J gave up 0 bases and V 3 bases, and 9 bases lay outside the gene matches. This CDR3 contains 17 residues. Germline CDR1 SQVTM, CDR2 ANQGSEA. The CDR3 DNA is TGCAGCGTTGAGGCTAGCGGGAAATTTTACTCCTACAATGAGCAGTTCTTC. Its translation: CSVEASGKFYSYNEQFF.

The chain uses TRBV7-9 and TRBJ2-3; D may be TRBD1 (6 bases). Germline assignment: CDR1 SEHNR and CDR2 FQNEAQ (reference sequence). Trimming left V 5 bases short and J 5 bases short, with 11 bases between. There are 13 residues in the CDR3. Written as DNA, the CDR3 is TGTGCCAGCAGCCCATCACAGGGAGATACGCAGTATTTT. Translated, it gives CASSPSQGDTQYF. Complete variable domain (other parts from reference TRBV7-9 and TRBJ2-3): DTGVSQNPRHKITKRGQNVTFRCDPISEHNRLYWYRQTLGQGPEFLTYFQNEAQLEKSRLLSDRFSAERPKGSFSTLEIQRTEQGDSAMYLCASSPSQGDTQYFGPGTRLTVL.

This chain uses TRBV18 with TRBJ1-1; TRBD1 might be the D (5 bases). In germline, CDR1 is KGHSH, CDR2 LQKENI. This CDR3 has 14 residues. V lost 3 bases and J lost 1, with 9 bases in between. The DNA of the CDR3 is TGTGCCAGCTCACCGGGACGGACGAACACTGAAGCTTTCTTT. Translation gives CASSPGRTNTEAFF.

This clone was counted a single time. CDR3 DNA: TGCGCCAGCAGCGTACGGGCCGGGTCCTGGTTCGCTATCGAGCAGTACTTC. Amino acid sequence: CASSVRAGSWFAIEQYF. This sequence joins TRBV4-1 and TRBJ2-7; D not resolved. V was trimmed by 5 bases and J by 6 bases, leaving 26 bases between them. Germline V CDR1 and CDR2: MGHRA, YSYEKL. CDR3 length: 17 amino acids.